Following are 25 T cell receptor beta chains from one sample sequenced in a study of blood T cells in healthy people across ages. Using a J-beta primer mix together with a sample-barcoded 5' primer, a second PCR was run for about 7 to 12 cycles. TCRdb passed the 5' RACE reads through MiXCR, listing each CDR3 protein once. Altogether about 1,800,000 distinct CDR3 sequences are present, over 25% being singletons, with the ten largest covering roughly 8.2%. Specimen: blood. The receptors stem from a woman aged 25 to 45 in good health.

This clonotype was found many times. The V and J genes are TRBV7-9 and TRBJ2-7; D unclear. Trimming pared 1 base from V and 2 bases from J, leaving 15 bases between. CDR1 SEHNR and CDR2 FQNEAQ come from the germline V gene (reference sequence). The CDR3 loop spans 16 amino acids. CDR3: CASSLGSGQSTYEQYF. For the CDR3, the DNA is TGTGCCAGCAGCTTAGGATCCGGGCAATCCACCTACGAGCAGTACTTC.

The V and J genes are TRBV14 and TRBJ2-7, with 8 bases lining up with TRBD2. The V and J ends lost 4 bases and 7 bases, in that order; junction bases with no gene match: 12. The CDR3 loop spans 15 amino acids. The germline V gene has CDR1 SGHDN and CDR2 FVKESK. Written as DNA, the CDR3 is TGTGCCAGCAGCCCCCCCGGGACTAGGACCAATGAGCAGTACTTC. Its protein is CASSPPGTRTNEQYF. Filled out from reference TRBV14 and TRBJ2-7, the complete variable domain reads EAGVTQFPSHSVIEKGQTVTLRCDPISGHDNLYWYRRVMGKEIKFLLHFVKESKQDESGMPNNRFLAERTGGTYSTLKVQPAELEDSGVYFCASSPPGTRTNEQYFGPGTRLTVT.

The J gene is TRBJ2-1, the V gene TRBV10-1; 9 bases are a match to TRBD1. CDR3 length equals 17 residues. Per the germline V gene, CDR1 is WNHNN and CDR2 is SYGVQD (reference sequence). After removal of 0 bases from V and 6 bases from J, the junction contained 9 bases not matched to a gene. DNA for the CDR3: TGCGCCAGCAGTGAGTCGAAGAGGGACAGGGCCTCCAATGAGCAGTTCTTC. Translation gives CASSESKRDRASNEQFF.

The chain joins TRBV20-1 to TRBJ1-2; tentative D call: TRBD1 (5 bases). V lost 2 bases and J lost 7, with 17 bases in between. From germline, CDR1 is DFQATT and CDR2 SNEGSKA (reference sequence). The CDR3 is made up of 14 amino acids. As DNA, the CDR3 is TGCAGTGCTAGACGTTTGGGGGTAGGGCCTGGCTACACCTTC. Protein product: CSARRLGVGPGYTF.

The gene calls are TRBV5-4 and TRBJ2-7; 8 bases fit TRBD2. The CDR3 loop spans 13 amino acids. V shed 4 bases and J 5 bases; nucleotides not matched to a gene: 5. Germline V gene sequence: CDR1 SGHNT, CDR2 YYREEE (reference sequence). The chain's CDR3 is CASSDRRGDEQYF. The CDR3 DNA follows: TGTGCCAGCAGCGATCGGCGGGGGGACGAGCAGTACTTC.

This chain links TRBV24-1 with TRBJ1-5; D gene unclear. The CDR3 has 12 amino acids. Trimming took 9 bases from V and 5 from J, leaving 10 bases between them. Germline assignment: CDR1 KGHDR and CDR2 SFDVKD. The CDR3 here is CATCSRDQPQHF. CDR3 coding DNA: TGTGCCACCTGTTCCCGCGATCAGCCCCAGCATTTT.

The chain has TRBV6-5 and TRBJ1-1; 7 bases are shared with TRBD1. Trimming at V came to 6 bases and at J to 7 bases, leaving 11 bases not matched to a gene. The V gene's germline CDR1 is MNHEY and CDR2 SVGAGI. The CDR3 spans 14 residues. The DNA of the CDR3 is TGTGCCAGCAGCCGGGGGACAGCGACAATTGAAGCTTTCTTT. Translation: CASSRGTATIEAFF.

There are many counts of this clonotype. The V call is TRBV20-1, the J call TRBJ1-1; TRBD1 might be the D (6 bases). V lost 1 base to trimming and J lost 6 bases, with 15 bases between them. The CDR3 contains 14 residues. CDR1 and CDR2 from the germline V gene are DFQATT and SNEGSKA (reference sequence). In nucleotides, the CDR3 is TGCAGTGCTAGAGCGGCCAGGGGAACGGCTGAAGCTTTCTTT. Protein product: CSARAARGTAEAFF.

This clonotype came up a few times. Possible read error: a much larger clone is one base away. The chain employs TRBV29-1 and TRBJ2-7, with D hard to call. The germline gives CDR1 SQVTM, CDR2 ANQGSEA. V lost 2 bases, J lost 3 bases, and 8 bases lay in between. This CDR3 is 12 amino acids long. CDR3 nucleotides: TGCAGCGTTGAATTCGGCGACTACGAGCAGTACTTC. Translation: CSVEFGDYEQYF.

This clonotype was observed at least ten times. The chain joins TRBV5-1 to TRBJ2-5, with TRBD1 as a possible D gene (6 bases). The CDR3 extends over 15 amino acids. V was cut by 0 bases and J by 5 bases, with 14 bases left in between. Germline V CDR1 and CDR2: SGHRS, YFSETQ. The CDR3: CASSLAPGVEETQYF. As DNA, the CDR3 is TGCGCCAGCAGCTTGGCGCCAGGGGTGGAGGAGACCCAGTACTTC.

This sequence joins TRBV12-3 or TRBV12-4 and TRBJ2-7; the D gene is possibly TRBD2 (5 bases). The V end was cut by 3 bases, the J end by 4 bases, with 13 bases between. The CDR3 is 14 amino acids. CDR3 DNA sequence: TGTGCCAGCAGTTTTTTTGAGGGCTCGTACGAGCAGTACTTC. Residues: CASSFFEGSYEQYF.

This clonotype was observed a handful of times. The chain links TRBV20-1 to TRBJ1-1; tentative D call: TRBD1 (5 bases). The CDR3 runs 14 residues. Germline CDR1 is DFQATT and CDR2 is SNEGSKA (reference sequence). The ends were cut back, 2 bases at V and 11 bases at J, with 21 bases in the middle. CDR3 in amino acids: CSARPHLDSVDAFF. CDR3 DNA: TGCAGTGCTAGACCCCACCTTGACAGCGTTGACGCTTTCTTT.

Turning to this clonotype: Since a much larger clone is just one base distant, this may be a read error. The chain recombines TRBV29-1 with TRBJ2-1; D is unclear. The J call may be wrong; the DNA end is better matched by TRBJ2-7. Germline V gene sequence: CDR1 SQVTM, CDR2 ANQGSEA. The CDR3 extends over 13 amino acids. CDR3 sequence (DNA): TGCAGCGTTGACGCAGGAGCTCACAATGAGCAGTACTTC. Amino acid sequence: CSVDAGAHNEQYF.

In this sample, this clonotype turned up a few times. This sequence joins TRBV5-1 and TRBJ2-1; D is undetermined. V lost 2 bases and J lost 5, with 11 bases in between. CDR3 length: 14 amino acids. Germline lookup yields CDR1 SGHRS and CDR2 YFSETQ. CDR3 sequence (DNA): TGCGCCAGCAGCTTTCGATACCAAGACAATGAGCAGTTCTTC. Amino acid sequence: CASSFRYQDNEQFF.

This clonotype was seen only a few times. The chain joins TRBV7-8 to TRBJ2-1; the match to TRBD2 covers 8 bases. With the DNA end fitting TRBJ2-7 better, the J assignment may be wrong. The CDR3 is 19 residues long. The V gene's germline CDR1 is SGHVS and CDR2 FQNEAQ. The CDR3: CASSVGVAGKGRSYNEQYF. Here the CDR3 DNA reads TGTGCCAGCAGCGTCGGCGTAGCGGGAAAGGGGAGATCCTACAATGAGCAGTACTTC.

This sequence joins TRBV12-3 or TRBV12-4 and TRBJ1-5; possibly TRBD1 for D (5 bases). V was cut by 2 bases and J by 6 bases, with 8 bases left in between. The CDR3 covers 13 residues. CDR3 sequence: CASSLSGTQPQHF. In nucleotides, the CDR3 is TGTGCCAGCAGTTTAAGCGGGACTCAGCCCCAGCATTTT.

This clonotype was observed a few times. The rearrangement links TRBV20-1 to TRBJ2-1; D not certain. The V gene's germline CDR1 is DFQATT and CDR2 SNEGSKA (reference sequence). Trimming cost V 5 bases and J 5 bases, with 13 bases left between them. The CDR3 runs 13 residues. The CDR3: CSALKDQNNEQFF. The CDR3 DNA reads TGCAGTGCTCTAAAGGACCAAAACAATGAGCAGTTCTTC.

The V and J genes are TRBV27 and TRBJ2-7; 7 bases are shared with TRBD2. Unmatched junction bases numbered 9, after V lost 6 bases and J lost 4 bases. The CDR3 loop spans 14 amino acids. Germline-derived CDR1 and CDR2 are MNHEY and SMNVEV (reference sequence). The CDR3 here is CASRFLGGGYEQYF. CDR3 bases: TGTGCCAGCAGGTTTTTGGGGGGGGGTTACGAGCAGTACTTC.

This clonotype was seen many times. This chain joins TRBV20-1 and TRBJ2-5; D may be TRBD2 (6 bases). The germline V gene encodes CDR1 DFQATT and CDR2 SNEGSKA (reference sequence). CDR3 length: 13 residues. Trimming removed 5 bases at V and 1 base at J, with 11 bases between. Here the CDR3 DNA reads TGCAGTGCTGGAGGTAGCGGCCAAGAGACCCAGTACTTC. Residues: CSAGGSGQETQYF.

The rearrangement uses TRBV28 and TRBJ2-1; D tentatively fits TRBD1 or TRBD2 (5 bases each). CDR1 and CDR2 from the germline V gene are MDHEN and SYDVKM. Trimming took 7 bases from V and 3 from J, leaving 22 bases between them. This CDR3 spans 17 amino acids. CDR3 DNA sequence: TGTGCCAGCATTTCATCTCCGAGGGGAAGAGACTACAATGAGCAGTTCTTC. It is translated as CASISSPRGRDYNEQFF. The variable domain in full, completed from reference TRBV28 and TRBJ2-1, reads DVKVTQSSRYLVKRTGEKVFLECVQDMDHENMFWYRQDPGLGLRLIYFSYDVKMKEKGDIPEGYSVSREKKERFSLILESASTNQTSMYLCASISSPRGRDYNEQFFGPGTRLTVL.

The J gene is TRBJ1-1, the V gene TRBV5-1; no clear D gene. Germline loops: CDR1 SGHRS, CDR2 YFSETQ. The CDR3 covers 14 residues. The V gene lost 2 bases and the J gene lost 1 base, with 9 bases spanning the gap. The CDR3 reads CASSLWRQNTEAFF. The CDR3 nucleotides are TGCGCCAGCAGCTTATGGAGACAGAACACTGAAGCTTTCTTT.

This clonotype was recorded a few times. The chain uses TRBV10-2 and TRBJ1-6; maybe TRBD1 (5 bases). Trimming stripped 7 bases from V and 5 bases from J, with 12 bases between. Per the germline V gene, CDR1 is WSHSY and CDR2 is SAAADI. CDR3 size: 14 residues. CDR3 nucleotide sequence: TGCGCCAGCACGGTGGCCAGGGATAATTCACCCCTCCACTTT. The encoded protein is CASTVARDNSPLHF.

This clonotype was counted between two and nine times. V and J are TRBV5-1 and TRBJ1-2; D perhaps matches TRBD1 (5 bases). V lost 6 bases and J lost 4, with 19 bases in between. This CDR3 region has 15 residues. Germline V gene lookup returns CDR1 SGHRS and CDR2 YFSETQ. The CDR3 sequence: CASTLTGGPGYGYTF. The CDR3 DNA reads TGCGCCAGCACCCTGACTGGGGGTCCGGGCTATGGCTACACCTTC. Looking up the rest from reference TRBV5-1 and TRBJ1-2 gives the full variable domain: KAGVTQTPRYLIKTRGQQVTLSCSPISGHRSVSWYQQTPGQGLQFLFEYFSETQRNKGNFPGRFSGRQFSNSRSEMNVSTLELGDSALYLCASTLTGGPGYGYTFGSGTRLTVV.

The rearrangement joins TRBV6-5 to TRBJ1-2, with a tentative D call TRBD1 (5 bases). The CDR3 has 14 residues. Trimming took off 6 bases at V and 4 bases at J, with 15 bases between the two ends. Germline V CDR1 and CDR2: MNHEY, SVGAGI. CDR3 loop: CASRRDFGGYGYTF. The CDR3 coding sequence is TGTGCCAGCAGGAGGGACTTCGGAGGCTATGGCTACACCTTC.

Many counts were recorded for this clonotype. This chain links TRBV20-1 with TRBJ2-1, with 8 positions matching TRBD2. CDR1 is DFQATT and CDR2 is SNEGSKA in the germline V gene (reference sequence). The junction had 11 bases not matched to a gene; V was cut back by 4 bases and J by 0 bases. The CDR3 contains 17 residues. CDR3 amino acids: CSAKPLTSASSYNEQFF. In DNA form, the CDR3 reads TGCAGTGCTAAGCCGTTGACTAGCGCCAGCTCCTACAATGAGCAGTTCTTC.